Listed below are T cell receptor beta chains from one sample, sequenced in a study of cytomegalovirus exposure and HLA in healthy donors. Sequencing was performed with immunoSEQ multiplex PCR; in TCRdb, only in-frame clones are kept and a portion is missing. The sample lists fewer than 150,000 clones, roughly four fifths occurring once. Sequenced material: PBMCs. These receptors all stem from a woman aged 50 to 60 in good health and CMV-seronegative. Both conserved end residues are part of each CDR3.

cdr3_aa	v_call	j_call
CASSSRGQGFMNTEAFF	TRBV5-1	TRBJ1-1
CASSPYSSYNEQFF	TRBV14	TRBJ2-1
CASSRQGRWETQYF	TRBV7-2	TRBJ2-5
CSVEDPEASLDEQFF	TRBV29-1	TRBJ2-1
CASSLGWGVGTYEQYF	TRBV19	TRBJ2-7
CASRSTGGLYTWGYTF	TRBV5-1	TRBJ1-2
CASSLGTGASYGYTF	TRBV5-6	TRBJ1-2
CASSQDLGQSRSGYTF	TRBV4-2	TRBJ1-2
CASSGAVGGTAEQYF	TRBV6-1	TRBJ2-7
CASSSSWGGGEKLFF	TRBV6-5	TRBJ1-4
CASSPPLNTEAFF	TRBV9	TRBJ1-1
CASSIPGTGDSPLHF	TRBV19	TRBJ1-6
CASRRRTDQNIQYF	TRBV5-6	TRBJ2-4
CASSPGLLRDEQYF	TRBV4-2	NA
CASSQAGIRYEQYF	TRBV6-6	TRBJ2-7
CATSPRTGYGNQPQHF	TRBV15	TRBJ1-5
CSVRQTGFYGYTF	TRBV29-1	TRBJ1-2
CASSWDRGLVEQYF	TRBV5-6	TRBJ2-7
CASSLGDLNEQFF	TRBV7-9	TRBJ2-1
CASSTGQAETGELFF	TRBV19	TRBJ2-2
CASSVGQFDSPLHF	TRBV9	TRBJ1-6
CASSQEIDKSASPLHF	TRBV4-2	TRBJ1-6
CASTSGLGDTQYF	TRBV28	TRBJ2-3
CAISESSDWNEAFF	TRBV10-3	TRBJ1-1
CASRGSNTEAFF	TRBV6-5	TRBJ1-1
CASSYLPGQDPQFF	TRBV6-5	TRBJ2-1
CASSQGTGWGDEQYF	TRBV14	TRBJ2-7
CASSLGQGLIANTGELFF	TRBV19	TRBJ2-2
CATSLNSRANVLTF	TRBV15	TRBJ2-6
CASQAWRGGRDTQYF	TRBV5-1	TRBJ2-3
CAWSVRTVNSPLHF	TRBV30	TRBJ1-6
CASSMMPGQYF	TRBV19	TRBJ2-5
CASSEWPGKNYEQYF	TRBV6-1	TRBJ2-7